This T cell receptor (beta chain) comes out of a study of CD8+ T cells in alopecia areata. Overall study context: Treated patients were given 5 to 10 mg oral tofacitinib twice daily. Tofacitinib ran 6 to 18 months, followed by 6 months off drug.

Study findings and constraints: Alopecia totalis/universalis scalp especially showed more expanded CD8+ clones than normal scalp.

Investigators isolated RNA and reverse transcribed it into cDNA to act as the sequencing template. Libraries were prepared by immunoSEQ multiplex PCR; TCRdb keeps only in-frame clonotypes and omits some of them. The sample contains about 180,000 clones, about 63% of which appear only once. V was clipped by 4 bases and J by 3 bases, with 10 bases between them. The length of the CDR3 is 12 residues. CDR1 and CDR2 from the germline V gene are SQVTM and ANQGSEA. This clone occurred a few times. Antigen: not known. The TCR originated in a human donor with alopecia areata. This specimen was CD4+ T cells sorted from blood, taken at week 0. The rearrangement links TRBV29-1 to TRBJ2-7; D unresolved. DNA of the CDR3: TGCAGCGTTGTTCCCCAGGACTACGAGCAGTACTTC. Protein: CSVVPQDYEQYF.